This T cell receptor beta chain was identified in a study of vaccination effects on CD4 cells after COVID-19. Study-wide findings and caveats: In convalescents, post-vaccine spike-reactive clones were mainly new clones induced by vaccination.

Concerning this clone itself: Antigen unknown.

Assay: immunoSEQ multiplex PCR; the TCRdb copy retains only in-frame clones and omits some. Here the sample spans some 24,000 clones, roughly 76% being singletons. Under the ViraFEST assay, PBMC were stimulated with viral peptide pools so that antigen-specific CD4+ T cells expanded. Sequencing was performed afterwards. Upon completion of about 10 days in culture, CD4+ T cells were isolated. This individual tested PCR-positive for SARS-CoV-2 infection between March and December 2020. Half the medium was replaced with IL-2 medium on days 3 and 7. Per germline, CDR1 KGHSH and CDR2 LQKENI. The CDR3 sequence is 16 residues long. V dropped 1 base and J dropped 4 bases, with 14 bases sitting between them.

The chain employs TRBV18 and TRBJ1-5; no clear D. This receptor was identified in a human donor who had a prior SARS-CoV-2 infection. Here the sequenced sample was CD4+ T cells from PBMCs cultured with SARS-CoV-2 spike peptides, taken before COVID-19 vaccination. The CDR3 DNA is TGTGCCAGCTCACCACAGGTCGGACTGCAAAATCAGCCCCAGCATTTT. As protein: CASSPQVGLQNQPQHF.